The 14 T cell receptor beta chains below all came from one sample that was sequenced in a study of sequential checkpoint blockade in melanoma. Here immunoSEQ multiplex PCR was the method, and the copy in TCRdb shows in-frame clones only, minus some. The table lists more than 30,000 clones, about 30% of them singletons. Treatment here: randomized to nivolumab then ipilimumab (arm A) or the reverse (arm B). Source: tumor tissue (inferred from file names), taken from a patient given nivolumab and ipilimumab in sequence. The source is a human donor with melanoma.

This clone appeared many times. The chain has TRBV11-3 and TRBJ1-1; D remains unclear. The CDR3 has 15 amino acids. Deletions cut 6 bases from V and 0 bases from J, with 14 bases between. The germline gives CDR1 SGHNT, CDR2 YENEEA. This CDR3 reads CASRGWNSMNTEAFF. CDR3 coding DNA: TGTGCCAGCAGGGGGTGGAATTCCATGAACACTGAAGCTTTCTTT.

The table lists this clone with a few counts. The CDR3 here is CASSVDPLAYEQYF. The DNA of the CDR3 is TGTGCCAGCAGCGTAGACCCACTAGCCTACGAGCAGTACTTC. The chain employs TRBV9 and TRBJ2-7; tentatively, D is TRBD2 (5 bases). V gave up 0 bases and J gave up 2 bases, with 9 bases separating them. CDR1 is SGDLS, CDR2 YYNGEE, per germline. The CDR3 consists of 14 residues.

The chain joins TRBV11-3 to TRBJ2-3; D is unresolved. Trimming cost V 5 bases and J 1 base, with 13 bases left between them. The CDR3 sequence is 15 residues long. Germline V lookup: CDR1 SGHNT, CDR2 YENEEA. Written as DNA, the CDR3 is TGTGCCAGCAGCCCCCTAGGCGCGGGCACAGATACGCAGTATTTT. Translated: CASSPLGAGTDTQYF.

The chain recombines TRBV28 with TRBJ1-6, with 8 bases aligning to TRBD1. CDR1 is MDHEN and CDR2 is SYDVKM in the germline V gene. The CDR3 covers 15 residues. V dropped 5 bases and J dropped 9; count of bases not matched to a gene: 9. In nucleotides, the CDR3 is TGTGCCAGCAGTCCGTGGACAGGGCTAGCTTCACCCCTCCACTTT. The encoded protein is CASSPWTGLASPLHF.

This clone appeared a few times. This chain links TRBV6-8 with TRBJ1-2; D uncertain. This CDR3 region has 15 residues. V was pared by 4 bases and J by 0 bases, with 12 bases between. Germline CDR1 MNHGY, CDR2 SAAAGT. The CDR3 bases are TGTGCCAGCAGTTGGCCGGGGAGAGCTAACTATGGCTACACCTTC. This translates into CASSWPGRANYGYTF.

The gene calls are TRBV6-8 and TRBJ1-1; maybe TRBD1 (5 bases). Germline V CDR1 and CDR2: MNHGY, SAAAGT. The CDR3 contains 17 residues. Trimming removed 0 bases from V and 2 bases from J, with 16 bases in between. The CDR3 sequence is CASSYSNQGIRNTEAFF. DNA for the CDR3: TGTGCCAGCAGTTACTCGAACCAGGGTATTCGCAACACTGAAGCTTTCTTT.

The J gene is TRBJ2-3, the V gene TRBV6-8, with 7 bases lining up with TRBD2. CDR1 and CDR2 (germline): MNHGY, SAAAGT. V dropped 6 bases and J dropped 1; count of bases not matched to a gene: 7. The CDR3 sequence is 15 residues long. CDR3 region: CASRTGTTGTDTQYF. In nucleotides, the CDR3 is TGTGCCAGCAGGACCGGGACTACTGGCACAGATACGCAGTATTTT.

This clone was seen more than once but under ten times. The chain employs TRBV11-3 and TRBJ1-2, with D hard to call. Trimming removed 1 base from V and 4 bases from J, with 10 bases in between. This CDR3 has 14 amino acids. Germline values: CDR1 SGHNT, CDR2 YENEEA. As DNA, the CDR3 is TGTGCCAGCAGCTTAGGGCAGGCCTCCTATGGCTACACCTTC. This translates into CASSLGQASYGYTF.

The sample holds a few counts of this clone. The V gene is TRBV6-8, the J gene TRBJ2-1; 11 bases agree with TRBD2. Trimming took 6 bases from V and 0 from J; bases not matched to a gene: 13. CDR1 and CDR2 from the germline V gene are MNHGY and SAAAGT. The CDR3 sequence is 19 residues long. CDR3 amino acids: CASRSLAGGGGGSYNEQFF. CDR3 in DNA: TGTGCCAGCAGAAGCCTAGCGGGAGGAGGAGGGGGCTCCTACAATGAGCAGTTCTTC.

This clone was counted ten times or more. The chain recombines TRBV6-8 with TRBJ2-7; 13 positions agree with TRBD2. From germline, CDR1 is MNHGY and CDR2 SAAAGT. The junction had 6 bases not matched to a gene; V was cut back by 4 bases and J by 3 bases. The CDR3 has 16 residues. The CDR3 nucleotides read TGTGCCAGCAGTTCAGGGACTAGCGGGGACTTCTACGAGCAGTACTTC. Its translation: CASSSGTSGDFYEQYF.

CDR3 DNA sequence: TGTGCCAGTAGTAGCCGGCCAGGCGATTCACCCCTCCACTTT. Protein: CASSSRPGDSPLHF. The rearrangement uses TRBV19 and TRBJ1-6; D gene uncertain. Germline assignment: CDR1 LNHDA and CDR2 SQIVND (reference sequence). This CDR3 region has 14 residues. With 4 bases removed from V and 8 bases from J, the gap between germline ends came to 12 bases.

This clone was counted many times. The CDR3 nucleotides read TGTGCCAGCAGCTTGGGGCGGAGCTCTGGAAACACCATATATTTT. This sequence encodes CASSLGRSSGNTIYF. The V gene is TRBV11-3, the J gene TRBJ1-3; tentative D call: TRBD1 (5 bases). The CDR3 length is 15 residues. V was shortened by 3 bases and J by 0 bases, with 9 bases between the two germline ends. CDR1 SGHNT and CDR2 YENEEA come from the germline V gene.

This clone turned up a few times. The DNA for the CDR3 is TGTGCCAGCAGCTTATTGGCAGGGACCGAGCAGTACTTC. Residues: CASSLLAGTEQYF. The genes are TRBV7-4 and TRBJ2-7; either TRBD1 or TRBD2 may supply D (5 bases each). This CDR3 contains 13 residues. The V gene's germline CDR1 is SGHVT and CDR2 SQSDAQ. Trimming left V 2 bases short and J 6 bases short, with 11 bases between.

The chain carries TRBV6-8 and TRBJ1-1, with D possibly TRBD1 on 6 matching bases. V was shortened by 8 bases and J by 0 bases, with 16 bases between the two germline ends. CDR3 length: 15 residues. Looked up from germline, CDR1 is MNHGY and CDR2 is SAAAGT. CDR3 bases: TGTGCCAGCGCGGACAGCACTATCATGAACACTGAAGCTTTCTTT. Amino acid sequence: CASADSTIMNTEAFF.